These 30 T cell receptor beta chains were sequenced from one sample in a study of CD8 T cells in ankylosing spondylitis. MiXCR was run by TCRdb on the 5' RACE reads, yielding one entry per CDR3 protein. The sample gives some 200,000 distinct CDR3 sequences, 10% to 15% of which show up once; 16% is in the top ten. The source material was blood, either unsorted or a sorted T cell fraction (not recorded which). These TCRs come from a male donor with ankylosing spondylitis or in good health (not recorded which).

In this sample, this clonotype turned up a few times. The CDR3 DNA reads as TGTGCCAGCAGCCCAAGAGACAGGGGGCATTCAGATACGCAGTATTTT. Translation gives CASSPRDRGHSDTQYF. The chain couples TRBV4-2 to TRBJ2-3; 10 bases fit TRBD1. The CDR3 loop spans 16 amino acids. CDR1 and CDR2 (germline): LGHNA, YNFKEQ. Trimming removed 4 bases from V and 4 bases from J; junction bases left unmatched: 8.

V is TRBV4-1 and J is TRBJ2-2; D is uncertain. Trimming removed 4 bases from V and 7 bases from J, with 13 bases in between. The germline V gene encodes CDR1 MGHRA and CDR2 YSYEKL. This CDR3 has 14 residues. The CDR3 sequence is CASSPSSGNGELFF. CDR3 DNA: TGCGCCAGCAGCCCTTCGTCTGGTAACGGGGAGCTGTTTTTT.

There are many counts of this clonotype. V is TRBV5-6 and J is TRBJ2-1, with D maybe TRBD1 (6 bases). Germline CDR1 and CDR2: SGHDT and YYEEEE. The CDR3 has 12 amino acids. The V and J ends lost 1 base and 12 bases respectively, with 11 bases between them. CDR3 region: CASSLQGSWQFF. CDR3 DNA sequence: TGTGCCAGCAGCTTGCAGGGGTCGTGGCAGTTCTTC.

The sample holds many counts of this clonotype. The rearrangement joins TRBV4-1 to TRBJ1-1; D gene uncertain. Trimming took off 1 base at V and 6 bases at J, with 9 bases between the two ends. The CDR3 spans 13 residues. The V gene's germline CDR1 is MGHRA and CDR2 YSYEKL. Here the CDR3 DNA reads TGCGCCAGCAGCCAAGTGGGGAATTCTGAAGCTTTCTTT. This gives the protein CASSQVGNSEAFF.

This chain joins TRBV12-3 or TRBV12-4 and TRBJ1-1; D possibly corresponds to TRBD1 (5 bases). V shed 6 bases and J shed 3 bases, with 11 bases lying between them. The CDR3 extends over 13 amino acids. CDR3 DNA: TGTGCCAGCAGCGTGGGACTGTACACTGAAGCTTTCTTT. Amino acid sequence: CASSVGLYTEAFF.

This clonotype was picked up a small number of times. The chain is built from TRBV4-1 and TRBJ2-5; TRBD2 aligns across 11 bases. The ends lost 1 base at V and 2 bases at J; junction bases unmatched: 9. In germline, CDR1 is MGHRA, CDR2 YSYEKL. CDR3 length: 18 amino acids. CDR3 protein: CASSQGLAGTIYQETQYF. In DNA, the CDR3 is TGCGCCAGCAGCCAAGGACTAGCGGGAACTATTTATCAAGAGACCCAGTACTTC.

This clonotype was picked up a small number of times. This chain joins TRBV6-2 or TRBV6-3 and TRBJ2-3; D unclear. This CDR3 comprises 12 residues. Germline V gene sequence: CDR1 MNHEY, CDR2 SVGEGT. With 6 bases removed from V and 4 bases from J, the gap between germline ends came to 8 bases. The CDR3 DNA reads TGTGCCAGCAGCCATGGGCCAGATACGCAGTATTTT. It is translated as CASSHGPDTQYF.

The rearrangement links TRBV4-2 to TRBJ2-1; 8 bases map to TRBD2. Germline V gene lookup returns CDR1 LGHNA and CDR2 YNFKEQ. V lost 3 bases, J lost 6 bases, and 7 bases stayed unmatched. The CDR3 is 15 amino acids. The CDR3 sequence is CASSQEAGESNEQFF. DNA for the CDR3: TGTGCCAGCAGCCAGGAAGCGGGAGAAAGCAATGAGCAGTTCTTC.

This chain joins TRBV6-5 and TRBJ2-1; 9 nucleotides align to TRBD2. Trimming removed 2 bases from V and 3 bases from J; junction bases left unmatched: 5. Germline V gives CDR1 MNHEY, CDR2 SVGAGI. The CDR3 is made up of 16 amino acids. This CDR3 is CASSYEAGGHYNEQFF. The CDR3 DNA reads TGTGCCAGCAGTTACGAAGCGGGGGGCCACTACAATGAGCAGTTCTTC.

The V call is TRBV2, the J call TRBJ2-3; 8 bases fit TRBD2. The CDR3 totals 14 residues. V shed 7 bases and J 4 bases; nucleotides not matched to a gene: 7. CDR1 and CDR2 (germline): SNHLY, FYNNEI. The CDR3 DNA sequence: TGTGCCAGCAAAACGGGAGGGAGTCCAGATACGCAGTATTTT. It is translated as CASKTGGSPDTQYF.

The sample holds many counts of this clonotype. The chain recombines TRBV10-3 with TRBJ2-7; D possibly matches TRBD1 or TRBD2 (6 bases each). CDR3 size: 14 residues. The germline V gene encodes CDR1 ENHRY and CDR2 SYGVKD. Deletions cut 11 bases from V and 0 bases from J, with 17 bases between. Written as DNA, the CDR3 is TGTGCCGCTAGCCAGAGGGGGGACTCCTACGAGCAGTACTTC. It specifies CAASQRGDSYEQYF.

This clonotype has a handful of counts. The chain is built from TRBV10-3 and TRBJ1-1; D remains ambiguous. The CDR3 is made up of 14 amino acids. Germline V gene sequence: CDR1 ENHRY, CDR2 SYGVKD. V lost 3 bases and J lost 0, with 8 bases in between. CDR3 loop: CAISEMGLNTEAFF. DNA of the CDR3: TGTGCCATCAGTGAAATGGGGTTGAACACTGAAGCTTTCTTT.

This clonotype has more than one count but fewer than ten. The rearrangement uses TRBV12-3 or TRBV12-4 and TRBJ2-1; D gene uncertain. V lost 6 bases to trimming and J lost 3 bases, with 9 bases between them. The CDR3 extends over 13 amino acids. CDR3 residues: CASRLFSYNEQFF. CDR3 bases: TGTGCCAGCAGATTATTCAGCTACAATGAGCAGTTCTTC.

This clonotype was counted at least ten times. The chain recombines TRBV20-1 with TRBJ2-1; 10 bases map to TRBD2. The junction had 4 bases not matched to a gene; V was cut back by 5 bases and J by 6 bases. The germline V gene encodes CDR1 DFQATT and CDR2 SNEGSKA (reference sequence). The CDR3 consists of 13 residues. CDR3 sequence reads: CSAQPSGSNEQFF. CDR3 nucleotide sequence: TGCAGTGCTCAGCCTAGCGGGAGCAATGAGCAGTTCTTC.

V usage is TRBV3-1 and J usage is TRBJ2-1; D possibly corresponds to TRBD1 (6 bases). The germline V gene has CDR1 LGHDT and CDR2 YNNKEL (reference sequence). V lost 0 bases and J lost 3, with 12 bases in between. The CDR3 has 16 amino acids. The DNA for the CDR3 is TGTGCCAGCAGCCAAGATTGGGCAGGGGACTACAATGAGCAGTTCTTC. As protein: CASSQDWAGDYNEQFF.

The rearrangement joins TRBV4-2 to TRBJ2-3, with D perhaps being TRBD1 or TRBD2 (5 bases each). The germline gives CDR1 LGHNA, CDR2 YNFKEQ. The CDR3 covers 14 residues. Trimming shortened V by 4 bases and J by 5 bases, and 13 bases separated the two germline ends. CDR3 in amino acids: CASSLGEHIDTQYF. CDR3 coding DNA: TGTGCCAGCAGCCTGGGGGAGCATATAGATACGCAGTATTTT.

J is TRBJ1-2 and V is TRBV7-9; D gene ambiguous. This CDR3 spans 13 amino acids. Deletions cut 2 bases from V and 10 bases from J, with 14 bases between. CDR1 and CDR2 from the germline V gene are SEHNR and FQNEAQ (reference sequence). CDR3 in amino acids: CASSLSVRVDYTF. For the CDR3, the DNA is TGTGCCAGCAGCTTATCGGTGCGGGTGGACTACACCTTC.

This clonotype has just a few counts. The chain joins TRBV11-2 to TRBJ2-7; 8 nucleotides line up with TRBD1. Germline CDR1 SGHAT, CDR2 FQNNGV. Trimming cost V 4 bases and J 3 bases; bases outside gene matches: 8. This CDR3 comprises 15 residues. The CDR3 DNA reads as TGTGCCAGCAGCTCCCAGGGGGCAATCGGCTACGAGCAGTACTTC. Translated: CASSSQGAIGYEQYF.

CDR3 in amino acids: CASSLYITDSYEQYF. CDR3 nucleotides: TGTGCCAGCAGCTTGTACATTACTGATTCCTACGAGCAGTACTTC. The chain is built from TRBV5-8 and TRBJ2-7; D remains ambiguous. Trimming took off 1 base at V and 1 base at J, with 12 bases between the two ends. There are 15 residues in the CDR3. Germline V lookup: CDR1 SGHTS, CDR2 YDEGEE. Combining the CDR3 with reference TRBV5-8 and TRBJ2-7 gives the whole variable domain EAGVTQSPTHLIKTRGQQATLRCSPISGHTSVYWYQQALGLGLQFLLWYDEGEERNRGNFPPRFSGRQFPNYSSELNVNALELEDSALYLCASSLYITDSYEQYFGPGTRLTVT.

This clonotype was recorded a few times. The V call is TRBV12-3 or TRBV12-4, the J call TRBJ1-1; the D gene is possibly TRBD1 (6 bases). CDR3 size: 11 residues. The germline V and J ends were trimmed by 11 bases and 4 bases, with 11 bases remaining between them. The CDR3, as DNA: TGTGCCGATGGCAGGGGCACTGAAGCTTTCTTT. Its translation is CADGRGTEAFF.

The chain's CDR3 is CASSDRGLYGEQFF. CDR3 coding DNA: TGCGCCAGCAGCGACAGGGGCCTATACGGTGAGCAGTTCTTC. The V call is TRBV5-1, the J call TRBJ2-1, with 8 bases identical to TRBD1. Unmatched junction bases numbered 9, after V lost 4 bases and J lost 9 bases. The length of the CDR3 is 14 residues. Germline CDR1 and CDR2: SGHRS and YFSETQ.

The V gene is TRBV19, the J gene TRBJ2-2; D possibly corresponds to TRBD2 (6 bases). With 6 bases removed from V and 3 bases from J, the gap between germline ends came to 23 bases. CDR3 length: 18 amino acids. Per germline, CDR1 LNHDA and CDR2 SQIVND (reference sequence). CDR3 sequence (DNA): TGTGCCAGTAGAGGCGCCAGGCGAGGGGAGGTTGACACCGGGGAGCTGTTTTTT. Protein: CASRGARRGEVDTGELFF.

The gene calls are TRBV30 and TRBJ2-1; D might be TRBD2 (7 bases). CDR3 length: 13 residues. In germline, CDR1 is GTSNPN, CDR2 SVGIG (reference sequence). Trimming left V 5 bases short and J 6 bases short, with 14 bases between. CDR3 region: CAWFGGGPNEQFF. The CDR3 DNA is TGTGCCTGGTTTGGGGGGGGCCCCAATGAGCAGTTCTTC.

This chain links TRBV20-1 with TRBJ2-7; 9 bases line up with TRBD2. With 3 bases clipped from V and 0 bases from J, the junction kept 3 bases outside the gene matches. Germline values: CDR1 DFQATT, CDR2 SNEGSKA (reference sequence). The CDR3 sequence is 14 residues long. In DNA form, the CDR3 reads TGCAGTGCTAGGAGTAGCGGGAGCTCCTACGAGCAGTACTTC. It encodes CSARSSGSSYEQYF.

This clonotype came up a few times. J is TRBJ2-2 and V is TRBV5-1; D is unclear. Deletions cut 1 base from V and 5 bases from J, with 18 bases between. The CDR3 length is 17 residues. The germline gives CDR1 SGHRS, CDR2 YFSETQ. The CDR3 spells CASSLSRVDLGTGELFF. The CDR3 DNA sequence: TGCGCCAGCAGCTTGTCCCGGGTCGATTTAGGGACCGGGGAGCTGTTTTTT.

There are a few counts of this clonotype. This chain joins TRBV5-6 and TRBJ2-1; TRBD2 aligns across 7 bases. Germline CDR1 reads SGHDT; CDR2 reads YYEEEE. CDR3 length equals 15 residues. V was pared by 0 bases and J by 10 bases, with 10 bases of the junction left unmatched. CDR3 in amino acids: CASSLGAGASEEQFF. CDR3 DNA sequence: TGTGCCAGCAGCTTGGGGGCGGGAGCTTCTGAGGAGCAGTTCTTC.

CDR3 loop: CASSPRTAGWETQYF. The CDR3 DNA reads as TGTGCCAGCAGCCCAAGGACCGCTGGATGGGAGACCCAGTACTTC. This chain joins TRBV9 and TRBJ2-5; D gene uncertain. The V end was cut by 4 bases, the J end by 5 bases, with 18 bases between. This CDR3 region has 15 residues. Germline V gene data show CDR1 as SGDLS and CDR2 as YYNGEE.

This clonotype was counted only a few times. V and J are TRBV3-1 and TRBJ2-2; D gene unclear. CDR1 and CDR2 from the germline V gene are LGHDT and YNNKEL (reference sequence). The CDR3 is made up of 18 amino acids. V was shortened by 4 bases and J by 1 base, with 19 bases between the two germline ends. The CDR3, as DNA: TGTGCCAGCAGCCCGCCTCACCTCGACGGGCTGAACACCGGGGAGCTGTTTTTT. The encoded protein is CASSPPHLDGLNTGELFF.

The table lists this clonotype with many counts. For the CDR3, the DNA is TGTGCCAGCACTATCGGTGGGGGATACTCCTACGAGCAGTACTTC. Translating gives CASTIGGGYSYEQYF. The chain joins TRBV12-3 or TRBV12-4 to TRBJ2-7; D assignment may be TRBD1 or TRBD2 (5 bases each). Trimming shortened V by 7 bases and J by 0 bases, and 16 bases separated the two germline ends. The CDR3 runs 15 residues.

In its sample, this clonotype was seen a few times. The V gene is TRBV6-4, the J gene TRBJ1-1, with TRBD1 matching over 12 bases. This CDR3 contains 14 residues. Germline V CDR1 and CDR2: MRHNA, SNTAGT. V lost 7 bases and J lost 4; bases outside the gene matches: 4. The CDR3 nucleotides are TGTGCCAGCATGGGGACAGGGGGCATCACTGAAGCTTTCTTT. Amino acids: CASMGTGGITEAFF.